The present TCR beta chain was sequenced within a study of TIL therapy for anti-PD-1-resistant metastatic lung cancer. Background on the study: Half of patients were current or former smokers. Median tumor mutation burden was 1.5 mutations per megabase.

In regard to this clone: Its cognate antigen is unknown.

Time point reported: pre-treatment sample, taken before nivolumab and TIL therapy. General study points: Infused TIL clonotypes partially replaced the baseline blood repertoire, then decayed over months.

This was the immunoSEQ v3 assay. The method was immunoSEQ multiplex PCR; TCRdb's version includes in-frame clones alone and lacks a portion of them. The sample has tens of thousands of clones; about two thirds are singletons. Germline CDR1 and CDR2: SGHTA and FQGTGA. Trimming stripped 3 bases from V and 5 bases from J, with 10 bases between. This CDR3 has 14 amino acids. The specimen comprised blood, sampled at baseline. V and J are TRBV7-3 and TRBJ2-2; no definite D call. This receptor was identified in a person aged 25-85 years with non-small cell lung cancer. In nucleotides, the CDR3 is TGTGCCAGCAGCTTTACTGCTAGAACCGGGGAGCTGTTTTTT. This gives the protein CASSFTARTGELFF.